Below, 10 T cell receptor beta chains from the same sample are listed, as sequenced in a study of T cells after yellow fever vaccination. TCRdb reprocessed the 5' RACE reads via MiXCR and lists one record per CDR3 protein. There are roughly 500,000 distinct CDR3 sequences in the sample; approximately 21% occur only once, and roughly an eighth lies in the top ten. Sample: PBMCs, taken 15 days after the yellow fever booster vaccination. These receptors all come from a man in his thirties or forties who received the YFV17D yellow fever vaccine.

The chain links TRBV20-1 to TRBJ2-7; no clear D gene. The length of the CDR3 is 17 residues. Trimming took 0 bases from V and 0 from J, leaving 18 bases between them. From germline, CDR1 is DFQATT and CDR2 SNEGSKA (reference sequence). The CDR3 here is CSARDGSRQWVSYEQYF. The CDR3 DNA reads TGCAGTGCTAGAGATGGGTCCAGGCAGTGGGTCTCCTACGAGCAGTACTTC.

The V gene is TRBV5-1, the J gene TRBJ2-7; the D gene could be TRBD1 or TRBD2 (5 bases each). Trimming removed 0 bases from V and 6 bases from J, with 13 bases in between. The CDR3 has 14 residues. The germline gives CDR1 SGHRS, CDR2 YFSETQ. The CDR3 is CASSLAAGSREQYF. The DNA for the CDR3 is TGCGCCAGCAGCTTGGCTGCAGGGAGTCGCGAGCAGTACTTC.

This clonotype was seen only once. The rearrangement uses TRBV7-2 and TRBJ2-1; no clear D gene. The germline CDR1 and CDR2 sequences are SGHTA and FQGNSA. This CDR3 is 13 amino acids long. With 6 bases removed from V and 5 bases from J, the gap between germline ends came to 11 bases. The CDR3 DNA reads as TGTGCCAGCAGTCCCTGGGGAAACAATGAGCAGTTCTTC. Protein product: CASSPWGNNEQFF.

This clonotype was counted between two and nine times. The rearrangement links TRBV3-1 to TRBJ2-7; D is possibly TRBD1 or TRBD2 (5 bases each). Trimming shortened V by 1 base and J by 2 bases, and 12 bases separated the two germline ends. This CDR3 comprises 15 residues. The germline V gene has CDR1 LGHDT and CDR2 YNNKEL (reference sequence). CDR3 sequence reads: CASSQVPGTTYEQYF. The CDR3 DNA sequence: TGTGCCAGCAGCCAAGTCCCGGGGACGACCTACGAGCAGTACTTC.

The rearrangement uses TRBV10-2 and TRBJ2-1; 9 nucleotides align to TRBD2. This CDR3 contains 20 residues. CDR1 and CDR2 from the germline V gene are WSHSY and SAAADI. V lost 4 bases to trimming and J lost 5 bases; unmatched junction nucleotides: 21. The CDR3 sequence: CASSGRSGRSELVLDNEQFF. The CDR3 DNA reads TGCGCCAGCAGTGGGAGGAGCGGGAGGTCGGAACTCGTCCTCGACAATGAGCAGTTCTTC.

The sample holds a few counts of this clonotype. The V gene is TRBV30, the J gene TRBJ1-2, with TRBD1 matching 7 bases. Losses at the gene ends were 0 bases for V and 2 bases for J; bases not matched to a gene: 3. CDR1 is GTSNPN, CDR2 SVGIG, per germline (reference sequence). CDR3 size: 14 residues. The CDR3 is CAWSVMGQNYGYTF. In DNA form, the CDR3 reads TGTGCCTGGAGTGTAATGGGACAGAACTATGGCTACACCTTC.

This chain connects TRBV7-9 to TRBJ2-7, with 9 bases aligning to TRBD1. Germline values: CDR1 SEHNR, CDR2 FQNEAQ (reference sequence). The CDR3 runs to 16 residues. V shed 5 bases and J 6 bases; nucleotides not matched to a gene: 14. The CDR3 nucleotides read TGTGCCAGCAGCCTAAACACTCTTCCGGGACAGGGCGAGCAGTACTTC. It is translated as CASSLNTLPGQGEQYF.

This clonotype has a handful of counts. CDR3 sequence: CATSRASSIVPGELFF. CDR3 DNA: TGTGCCACCAGCAGAGCATCCTCGATAGTACCCGGGGAGCTGTTTTTT. V is TRBV15 and J is TRBJ2-2; unclear D gene. Germline V gene sequence: CDR1 LNHNV, CDR2 YYDKDF (reference sequence). The germline V and J ends were trimmed by 1 base and 6 bases, with 15 bases remaining between them. This CDR3 is built from 16 residues. Based on the CDR3 plus reference TRBV15 and TRBJ2-2, the full variable domain is DAMVIQNPRYQVTQFGKPVTLSCSQTLNHNVMYWYQQKSSQAPKLLFHYYDKDFNNEADTPDNFQSRRPNTSFCFLDIRSPGLGDTAMYLCATSRASSIVPGELFFGEGSRLTVL.

The chain combines TRBV10-3 with TRBJ2-1; D gene unclear. This CDR3 has 13 amino acids. Germline values: CDR1 ENHRY, CDR2 SYGVKD. V was cut by 11 bases and J by 4 bases, with 15 bases left in between. The CDR3 nucleotides read TGTGCCGCATCATATTCTTTTTACAATGAGCAGTTCTTC. It translates to CAASYSFYNEQFF.

This clonotype was recorded a few times. The chain recombines TRBV3-1 with TRBJ2-1, with D possibly TRBD2 on 5 matching bases. CDR1 and CDR2 (germline): LGHDT, YNNKEL (reference sequence). The length of the CDR3 is 15 residues. V lost 0 bases and J 4 bases, leaving 10 bases between the germline ends. CDR3 region: CASSQERAVYNEQFF. The CDR3 region has the DNA TGTGCCAGCAGCCAAGAGAGGGCCGTATACAATGAGCAGTTCTTC.